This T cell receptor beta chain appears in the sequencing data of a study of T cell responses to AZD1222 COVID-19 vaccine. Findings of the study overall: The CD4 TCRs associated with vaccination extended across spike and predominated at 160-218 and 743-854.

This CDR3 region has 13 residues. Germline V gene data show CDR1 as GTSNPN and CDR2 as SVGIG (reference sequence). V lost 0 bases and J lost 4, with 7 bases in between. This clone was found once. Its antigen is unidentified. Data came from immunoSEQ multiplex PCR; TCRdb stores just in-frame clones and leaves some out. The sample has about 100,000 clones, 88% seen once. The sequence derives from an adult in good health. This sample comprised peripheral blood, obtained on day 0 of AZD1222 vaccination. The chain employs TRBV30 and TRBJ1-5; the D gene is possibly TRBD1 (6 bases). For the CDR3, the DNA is TGTGCCTGGAGTGTAGGGGGGAATCAGCCCCAGCATTTT. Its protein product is CAWSVGGNQPQHF.